This T cell receptor (beta chain) was found in a study of blood T cell repertoires in COVID-19 (dated by TCRdb to the early 2020s). For the wider study: The collaborator samples originated in the United States, Italy and Spain and spanned the acute and convalescent phases of COVID-19. The material from the prospective study consisted of cDNA or gDNA derived from T cells, B-cell-depleted T cells, or PBMCs. Deeply sampled blood TCRbeta repertoires from subjects exposed to, actively infected with, or recovered from COVID-19 were included in the dataset. The repertoires were made available in a free public database intended to serve as a resource for research on the immune response to SARS-CoV-2. The samples were drawn from two sources: the first 160 participants of the ongoing ImmuneRACE study, and 1,200 or so subjects contributed by 6 global collaborators. The sample metadata nearly always contained a de-identified subject ID, COVID-19 status, age in years and sex. HLA class I and class II types, where available, came from metadata supplied by the sample provider rather than from assay-based typing.

TCRbeta CDR3 regions were amplified from genomic DNA by means of the immunoSEQ Assay, a bias-controlled multiplex PCR. The study's own analysis went as follows. Within the assay, amplification of reference gene primers was used to estimate how many nucleated cells each sample contained. To quantify the absolute abundance of each unique TCRbeta CDR3 rearrangement, sequence reads were collapsed and filtered. For each sample, productive Simpson clonality was calculated by taking the square root of Simpson's diversity index across productive rearrangements. In its TCRdb copy, this immuneACCESS table keeps in-frame sequences only and misses some clones. Where compared with another copy, unresolved V genes explain less than half of these, and the others have no known cause. V and J calls and clone size are as listed in that table; D and trimming were resolved from the DNA. This sample gives fewer than 200,000 clones in total; less than 90% of them show up just once. The leading ten clones occupy around 4.8% of the sample.

Participants in the prospective study were aged about 18 to 90 years, lived in more than 20 United States geographic areas, and enrolled through a virtual design. To assign participants to cohorts, the prospective study relied on clinical history that participants themselves reported in a screening survey and a study questionnaire. For ImmuneRACE Cohort 3, a participant was defined as recovered based on two consecutive negative NP/OP PCR tests, clearance by a healthcare professional, or resolution of symptoms. In the prospective study, mobile phlebotomists collected whole blood, serum and a nasopharyngeal or oropharyngeal swab from each participant. Participants in the prospective study had the option to provide additional blood draws and questionnaires over a 2-month period. Prospective study blood samples were shipped either frozen or at room temperature before DNA extraction. On this clone itself: Its binding antigen is unknown. No much larger clone exists at a distance of one base, and base qualities are not known.

Reading the germline V gene gives CDR1 SGHRS and CDR2 YFSETQ. After removal of 4 bases from V and 5 bases from J, the junction retains 17 bases not matched to a gene. The CDR3 runs 17 amino acids, cysteine and phenylalanine included. Just the 51-base CDR3 DNA is kept, in frame starting at base 1. What the authors observed across the whole study: How much clinical and demographic metadata was included differed by source and by participant, and the metadata was provided uncurated.

The sequence is built from TRBV5-1 and TRBJ1-2, with 7 junctional bases fitting TRBD1. The receptor comes from a woman aged 45-59 years who had recovered from COVID-19. Source material: PBMCs or T cells enriched from blood (not recorded which). The CDR3 sequence is CASSRQSRTGTSYGYTF. The nucleotide sequence reads TGCGCCAGCAGCAGACAATCTAGGACAGGAACTTCTTATGGCTACACCTTC.